This T cell receptor (beta chain) was captured in a study of OX40 agonist ivuxolimab in advanced cancers. Study-wide background: An agonistic human IgG2 monoclonal antibody against OX40 (CD134) was given.

V shed 2 bases and J 0 bases; nucleotides not matched to a gene: 5. The germline V gene encodes CDR1 MDHEN and CDR2 SYDVKM. The CDR3 totals 16 residues. Notes on this clone: Its antigen is unknown.

TCRdb's table, derived via immunoSEQ multiplex PCR, lists solely in-frame clones and lacks some. The data contain tens of thousands of clones, about 83% of them seen just once; the ten biggest clones take up around 40%. Findings and limits, study-wide: Antigen specificity was not determined for the expanded peripheral T cells. CD4+ and CD8+ blood T cells expanded clonally by week 6 at 0.1 to 3.0 mg/kg. Nonresponders included some who also had low normalized T-cell clonal expansion.

The source is an adult with an advanced solid tumor such as melanoma, head and neck, liver or kidney cancer. The chain combines TRBV28 with TRBJ2-7, with 9 bases lining up with TRBD1. Source: CD4+ or CD8+ T cells sorted from blood, taken in a trial of the OX40 agonist ivuxolimab. DNA of the CDR3: TGTGCCAGCAGTTTACTCGACAGGGGGGACTCCTACGAGCAGTACTTC. Its protein is CASSLLDRGDSYEQYF.